These T cell receptor beta chains were read from a single sample in a study of shared clonotypes between healthy human individuals. Only in-frame clones appear in the TCRdb table, and some are missing; sequencing was by immunoSEQ multiplex PCR. The sample lists around 600,000 clones; 90% to 95% were seen once. Input material: naive CD8+ T cells sorted from blood. The receptors here all came from a woman aged 30 to 39 in good health. The CDR3 runs from the conserved cysteine through the conserved F or W. D genes are given only for firm matches. Clone sizes are given selectively: once, few, many, or a class where the clone is expanded.

j_call clone_size v_call d_call cdr3_nt cdr3_aa
TRBJ2-1 . TRBV11-2 . TGTGCCAGCAGCCACGCCCTCAGGGTAGCGCCCACCTACAATGAGCAGTTCTTC CASSHALRVAPTYNEQFF
TRBJ1-6 . TRBV7-9 . TGTGCCAGCAGCCTGATGGGTTCACCCCTCCACTTT CASSLMGSPLHF
TRBJ1-1 once TRBV2 . TGTGCCAGCAGCAGGGGAGGACGTGAAGCTTTCTTT CASSRGGREAFF
TRBJ2-7 . TRBV28 TRBD1 TGTGCCAGCAGCAGCCCGAGAGAAAGGGGGCCAGCCTACGAGCAGTACTTC CASSSPRERGPAYEQYF
TRBJ2-3 . TRBV9 . TGTGCCAGCAGCGTACATCTCCTCGATGCGGTAGATACGCAGTATTTT CASSVHLLDAVDTQYF
TRBJ2-6 . TRBV28 . TGTGCCAGCAGTTTTCGGAAGGGTGGTGGGGCCAACGTCCTGACTTTC CASSFRKGGGANVLTF
TRBJ2-5 once TRBV7-9 . TGTGCCAGCAGCTTATTAAGCGGTCCCGAGACCCAGTACTTC CASSLLSGPETQYF
TRBJ2-1 . TRBV30 . TGTGCCTGGAGTACCCCTAGCGAGAGCTCCTACAATGAGCAGTTCTTC CAWSTPSESSYNEQFF
TRBJ1-3 . TRBV28 . TGTGCCAGCAGTAGAGGGCAGGGTTTCTCTGGAAACACCATATATTTT CASSRGQGFSGNTIYF
TRBJ2-4 once TRBV5-4 . TGTGCCAGCAGCGATTGGCCGGCAGATTCGGCCAAAAACATTCAGTACTTC CASSDWPADSAKNIQYF
TRBJ2-1 . TRBV7-9 TRBD2 TGTGCCAGCAGCCCATGGGGACTAGCGGGGGCCAATGAGCAGTTCTTC CASSPWGLAGANEQFF
TRBJ2-5 . TRBV6-5 TRBD2 TGTGCCAGCAGTTACTCATCTAGCGGGAGGGAGACCCAGTACTTC CASSYSSSGRETQYF
TRBJ2-2 once TRBV5-4 . TGTGCCAGCAGCGGCGTCCTTGGCCACGGGGAGCTGTTTTTT CASSGVLGHGELFF
TRBJ2-3 . TRBV6-5 . TGTGCCAGCAGCTCCCCCGGACGGTTCTCGGATACGCAGTATTTT CASSSPGRFSDTQYF
TRBJ2-7 . TRBV5-1 TRBD2 TGCGCCAGCAGCGCAAACGGACTAGCGGGAGCTCTCGGAGAGCAGTACTTC CASSANGLAGALGEQYF
TRBJ2-1 . TRBV19 . TGTGCCAGTAGTTTTGGCGGTAGACGCAATGAGCAGTTCTTC CASSFGGRRNEQFF
TRBJ2-7 . TRBV11-2 . TGTGCCAGCAGCTCAGACTCCTTAGCGCCGAACTTCTACGAGCAGTACTTC CASSSDSLAPNFYEQYF
TRBJ2-3 . TRBV11-2 . TGTGCCAGCAGCTCGCCGTGGGGCACAGATACGCAGTATTTT CASSSPWGTDTQYF
TRBJ2-7 . TRBV5-6 TRBD1 TGTGCCAGCAGGCACAGTACAGGGGTCTACGAGCAGTACTTC CASRHSTGVYEQYF
TRBJ2-5 . TRBV19 TRBD2 TGTGCCAGTAGAACTAGCGGCCACCCGGGGGAGACCCAGTACTTC CASRTSGHPGETQYF
TRBJ2-5 . TRBV28 TRBD2 TGTGCCAGCAGTTTATGGCGGGGGTTGGCCCAGTACTTC CASSLWRGLAQYF
TRBJ2-7 once TRBV10-3 . TGTGCCATCCGGGCAGGCGCAACCTACGAGCAGTACTTC CAIRAGATYEQYF
TRBJ1-1 . TRBV19 . TGTGCCAGTAGTATGGCTCAGAGCACTGAAGCTTTCTTT CASSMAQSTEAFF
TRBJ1-5 . TRBV5-6 TRBD1 TGTGCCAGCAGCTTGTTCGCCAGGGGGAGGCAGCCCCAGCATTTT CASSLFARGRQPQHF
TRBJ1-2 . TRBV5-1 TRBD1 TGCGCCAGCGAGCCCCACCCCGGGACAGGGAACTATGGCTACACCTTC CASEPHPGTGNYGYTF
TRBJ2-2 . TRBV29-1 . TGCAGCGTTGTCAGGGACCCCGGGGAGCTGTTTTTT CSVVRDPGELFF
TRBJ2-6 . TRBV5-3 . TGTGCCAGAAGCCCGCGGACTGCCGCTGGGGCCAACGTCCTGACTTTC CARSPRTAAGANVLTF
TRBJ2-2 . TRBV11-2 TRBD2 TGTGCCAGCATAGGGAGACTAGCGGGAGGCGGTTACACCGGGGAGCTGTTTTTT CASIGRLAGGGYTGELFF
TRBJ2-3 . TRBV7-9 TRBD1 TGTGCCAGCAGCTTAGAGGAAGGGGGCGCAAAAGATACGCAGTATTTT CASSLEEGGAKDTQYF
TRBJ2-5 . TRBV7-9 . TGTGCCAGCAGCTTACCCCTACGGGGTGAGACCCAGTACTTC CASSLPLRGETQYF
TRBJ1-1 . TRBV27 TRBD1 TGTGCCAGCAGTTCATCGATCAGACAAGACAGGGTCTTGATGAACACTGAAGCTTTCTTT CASSSSIRQDRVLMNTEAFF
TRBJ2-7 . TRBV5-6 TRBD2 TGTGCCAGCAGCTTGCGCGGGAGGGATGATCAGCAGTACTTC CASSLRGRDDQQYF
TRBJ1-1 once TRBV30 TRBD1 TGTGCCTGGGGCAGGGGGAGGACTGAAGCTTTCTTT CAWGRGRTEAFF
TRBJ1-1 . TRBV13 . TGTGCCAGCAGCTTAAGGACTGAAGCTTTCTTT CASSLRTEAFF
TRBJ2-7 . TRBV7-9 . TGTGCCAGCAGTTCACGGGCCAACTACGAGCAGTACTTC CASSSRANYEQYF
TRBJ2-1 . TRBV27 TRBD1 TGTGCCAGCAGTTTATTGGGACAGCAAAATGAGCAGTTCTTC CASSLLGQQNEQFF
TRBJ1-5 . TRBV7-9 TRBD1 TGTGCCAGCAGCTTGGGACAGGGCAATCAGCCCCAGCATTTT CASSLGQGNQPQHF
TRBJ2-7 . TRBV28 TRBD2 TGTGCCAGCAGCCGGGCTAGCGGGTCCTACGAGCAGTACTTC CASSRASGSYEQYF
TRBJ2-7 . TRBV4-1 . TGCGCCAGCAGCCAAGGGCCCATCTACGAGCAGTACTTC CASSQGPIYEQYF
TRBJ2-1 . TRBV11-2 . TGTGCCAGCAGCTTTGAGCATCGGGAGCAGTTCTTC CASSFEHREQFF
TRBJ2-5 . TRBV11-2 . TGTGCCAGCAGCTCGTATAGGGACACTAAAGAGACCCAGTACTTC CASSSYRDTKETQYF
TRBJ2-7 . TRBV9 TRBD2 TGTGCCAGCAGCGTGGGGACTAGCGGGAGTTACGAGCAGTACTTC CASSVGTSGSYEQYF
TRBJ2-7 once TRBV4-1 TRBD1 TGCGCCAGCAGACGCCGGACAGGGGGTACCTACGAGCAGTACTTC CASRRRTGGTYEQYF
TRBJ1-1 once TRBV4-2 TRBD1 TGTGCCAGCAGCCTTGGACAGGGTGGGTTCCCTGAAGCTTTCTTT CASSLGQGGFPEAFF
TRBJ2-7 few TRBV6-1 . TGTGCCAGCAGTGAACAGAGCTCCTACGAGCAGTACTTC CASSEQSSYEQYF